The 24 T cell receptor beta chains below come from one sample, sequenced in a study of cytomegalovirus exposure and HLA in healthy donors. A multiplex PCR was run with 60 Vbeta primers and 13 Jbeta primers. Repertoires were generated with immunoSEQ multiplex PCR, while TCRdb's copy carries only in-frame clones and drops some. This sample's table reports fewer than 200,000 clones. The material sequenced was PBMCs. These receptors all stem from a man aged 25 to 40 in good health and CMV-seronegative.

J is TRBJ2-7 and V is TRBV9, with D possibly TRBD1 on 6 matching bases. Trimming stripped 0 bases from V and 2 bases from J, with 9 bases between. The CDR3 totals 14 residues. CDR1 SGDLS and CDR2 YYNGEE come from the germline V gene. DNA for the CDR3: TGTGCCAGCAGCGTAGGGGACACTACCTACGAGCAGTACTTC. Amino acid sequence: CASSVGDTTYEQYF. The whole variable domain, filled in from reference TRBV9 and TRBJ2-7, reads DSGVTQTPKHLITATGQRVTLRCSPRSGDLSVYWYQQSLDQGLQFLIQYYNGEERAKGNILERFSAQQFPDLHSELNLSSLELGDSALYFCASSVGDTTYEQYFGPGTRLTVT.

The V and J genes are TRBV6-5 and TRBJ2-3; D might be TRBD2 (5 bases). Germline V lookup: CDR1 MNHEY, CDR2 SVGAGI. The CDR3 loop spans 13 amino acids. The ends were cut back, 3 bases at V and 4 bases at J, with 8 bases in the middle. CDR3 nucleotide sequence: TGTGCCAGCAGTTATCGGGGATCAGATACGCAGTATTTT. Its translation is CASSYRGSDTQYF.

The chain has TRBV19 and TRBJ1-2; TRBD1 agrees at 7 bases. CDR3 length: 11 residues. Germline trimming cut 7 bases from V and 7 bases from J; bases unmatched to any gene: 3. Per the germline V gene, CDR1 is LNHDA and CDR2 is SQIVND (reference sequence). This chain's CDR3 is CASNQGVGYTF. The CDR3 coding sequence is TGTGCCAGTAATCAGGGGGTTGGCTACACCTTC. The full variable domain, its missing parts supplied by reference TRBV19 and TRBJ1-2, is DGGITQSPKYLFRKEGQNVTLSCEQNLNHDAMYWYRQDPGQGLRLIYYSQIVNDFQKGDIAEGYSVSREKKESFPLTVTSAQKNPTAFYLCASNQGVGYTFGSGTRLTVV.

This chain joins TRBV4-1 and TRBJ1-1; perhaps TRBD1 as D (5 bases). The CDR3 is 15 amino acids. Germline CDR1 is MGHRA and CDR2 is YSYEKL. V was cut by 0 bases and J by 12 bases, with 20 bases left in between. CDR3 coding DNA: TGCGCCAGCAGCCAAGATAGCGGATGGGGGTCTGAGTCTTTCTTT. Translating gives CASSQDSGWGSESFF.

CDR3 loop: CASSWTGNNEQFF. The CDR3, as DNA: TGTGCCAGCAGTTGGACAGGGAACAATGAGCAGTTCTTC. The V and J genes are TRBV6-6 and TRBJ2-1, with TRBD1 matching over 8 bases. Germline values: CDR1 MNHNY, CDR2 SVGAGI (reference sequence). V lost 4 bases and J lost 5; bases outside the gene matches: 1. The CDR3 sequence is 13 residues long.

The chain is built from TRBV30 and TRBJ2-5, with a possible D match to TRBD2 (6 bases). V lost 3 bases and J lost 5, with 13 bases in between. The CDR3 extends over 13 amino acids. Germline CDR1 GTSNPN, CDR2 SVGIG (reference sequence). This CDR3 is CAWRVGGGETQYF. The CDR3 DNA is TGTGCCTGGAGGGTGGGTGGAGGGGAGACCCAGTACTTC.

The chain has TRBV9 and TRBJ2-7; possible D gene TRBD1, 6 bases. Trimming shortened V by 2 bases and J by 2 bases, and 17 bases separated the two germline ends. Germline V gene data show CDR1 as SGDLS and CDR2 as YYNGEE. The CDR3 consists of 16 residues. CDR3: CASSVRGNEGAYEQYF. The CDR3 coding sequence is TGTGCCAGCAGCGTCAGAGGGAACGAGGGGGCCTACGAGCAGTACTTC.

The genes are TRBV25-1 and TRBJ1-5; 7 nucleotides align to TRBD1. The CDR3 is 14 amino acids. V was clipped by 3 bases and J by 4 bases; unmatched bases: 3. Germline V CDR1 and CDR2: MGHDK, SYGVNS. CDR3 coding DNA: TGTGCCAGCAGTGATCAGGGACAGAATCAGCCCCAGCATTTT. This translates into CASSDQGQNQPQHF.

The V call is TRBV5-1, the J call TRBJ1-5; D is perhaps TRBD1 (6 bases). This CDR3 spans 15 amino acids. CDR1 SGHRS and CDR2 YFSETQ come from the germline V gene. Deletions cut 0 bases from V and 6 bases from J, with 13 bases between. As DNA, the CDR3 is TGCGCCAGCAGCTTGGAGCCAGGGGTGGGTCAGCCCCAGCATTTT. It codes for CASSLEPGVGQPQHF.

This sequence joins TRBV30 and TRBJ2-3, with 11 positions matching TRBD2. V trimming: 8 bases; J trimming: 5 bases; junction bases outside the gene matches: 9. The germline gives CDR1 GTSNPN, CDR2 SVGIG (reference sequence). The CDR3 has 14 amino acids. CDR3 residues: CAGDHSGGGDTQYF. In nucleotides, the CDR3 is TGTGCCGGGGACCATAGCGGGGGGGGAGATACGCAGTATTTT.

CDR3 amino acids: CASSPIIEGSGANVLTF. The CDR3 DNA sequence: TGTGCCAGCTCACCAATAATTGAGGGCTCTGGGGCCAACGTCCTGACTTTC. The chain is built from TRBV18 and TRBJ2-6; tentative D call: TRBD2 (5 bases). CDR1 is KGHSH and CDR2 is LQKENI in the germline V gene. There are 17 residues in the CDR3. V lost 2 bases and J lost 0, with 11 bases in between.

The gene calls are TRBV5-1 and TRBJ1-1; D is uncertain. Germline V lookup: CDR1 SGHRS, CDR2 YFSETQ. Trimming took off 3 bases at V and 4 bases at J, with 13 bases between the two ends. The CDR3 contains 14 residues. CDR3 in amino acids: CASSSIGLGTEAFF. The CDR3 DNA sequence: TGCGCCAGCAGCTCCATCGGACTCGGCACTGAAGCTTTCTTT.

The V gene is TRBV4-2, the J gene TRBJ1-3; D is unresolved. This CDR3 spans 11 amino acids. V was trimmed by 11 bases and J by 4 bases, leaving 9 bases between them. Looked up from germline, CDR1 is LGHNA and CDR2 is YNFKEQ. DNA of the CDR3: TGTGCCTCAGAGGGCGGAAACACCATATATTTT. Translation gives CASEGGNTIYF.

This chain links TRBV30 with TRBJ2-7; 7 nucleotides line up with TRBD1. The CDR3 is made up of 15 amino acids. Germline V gene lookup returns CDR1 GTSNPN and CDR2 SVGIG (reference sequence). J lost 6 bases, V lost 0 bases, and 11 bases had no gene match. The CDR3 coding sequence is TGTGCCTGGAGTGTTCTTGAGGGGGCGCGTACCGAGCAGTACTTC. Translating gives CAWSVLEGARTEQYF.

The gene calls are TRBV21-1 and TRBJ2-7; the tabulated D call, TRBD1, remains unverified against the DNA. TRBV21-1 is shown as a pseudogene. The CDR3 loop spans 12 amino acids. The CDR3 sequence is CASSKGREEQYF. CDR3 nucleotide sequence: TGTGCCAGCAGCAAGGGCAGGGAAGAGCAGTACTTC.

The chain couples TRBV7-9 to TRBJ1-3; D uncertain. CDR1 SEHNR and CDR2 FQNEAQ come from the germline V gene (reference sequence). This CDR3 spans 13 amino acids. The V and J ends lost 9 bases and 0 bases respectively, with 9 bases between them. The CDR3 spells CASEDSSGNTIYF. CDR3 nucleotides: TGTGCCAGTGAGGATAGCTCTGGAAACACCATATATTTT.

The chain is built from TRBV6-5 and TRBJ2-1; D might be TRBD2 (5 bases). The germline V and J ends were trimmed by 0 bases and 7 bases, with 10 bases remaining between them. CDR3 length equals 14 residues. The germline gives CDR1 MNHEY, CDR2 SVGAGI. Here the CDR3 reads CASSYSTIRNEQFF. The CDR3 DNA reads as TGTGCCAGCAGTTACTCGACTATTCGGAATGAGCAGTTCTTC.

This chain connects TRBV5-4 to TRBJ2-1, with D unresolved. Germline CDR1 reads SGHNT; CDR2 reads YYREEE (reference sequence). Trimming removed 0 bases from V and 4 bases from J, with 8 bases in between. The CDR3 totals 14 residues. The CDR3 coding sequence is TGTGCCAGCAGCTTGGGAAACAGATACAATGAGCAGTTCTTC. It specifies CASSLGNRYNEQFF.

The J gene is TRBJ1-3, the V gene TRBV10-3; perhaps TRBD1 as D (5 bases). V was clipped by 10 bases and J by 0 bases, with 16 bases between them. Germline V gene lookup returns CDR1 ENHRY and CDR2 SYGVKD. This CDR3 region has 15 residues. The DNA for the CDR3 is TGTGCCACCGCCCCCAGGGAACTCTCTGGAAACACCATATATTTT. Translation: CATAPRELSGNTIYF.

This chain links TRBV5-1 with TRBJ1-3; 7 positions agree with TRBD1. From germline, CDR1 is SGHRS and CDR2 YFSETQ. This CDR3 has 15 residues. The ends lost 0 bases at V and 4 bases at J; junction bases unmatched: 4. For the CDR3, the DNA is TGCGCCAGCAGCTTGGCGGGACAGTGGGGAAACACCATATATTTT. Its protein is CASSLAGQWGNTIYF.

The chain joins TRBV29-1 to TRBJ2-1; 8 bases match TRBD2. Germline values: CDR1 SQVTM, CDR2 ANQGSEA. The CDR3 loop spans 12 amino acids. The J segment lost 6 bases and the V segment lost 3 bases, leaving 1 base of the junction unmatched. Here the CDR3 reads CSVDAGGNEQFF. The DNA for the CDR3 is TGCAGCGTTGATGCGGGAGGCAATGAGCAGTTCTTC.

This CDR3 reads CASSFGETQYF. The CDR3 region has the DNA TGTGCCAGCAGTTTCGGGGAGACCCAGTACTTC. The genes are TRBV28 and TRBJ2-5; D unresolved. The CDR3 has 11 amino acids. The germline V and J ends were trimmed by 3 bases and 5 bases, with 4 bases remaining between them. CDR1 MDHEN and CDR2 SYDVKM come from the germline V gene.

This chain links TRBV28 with TRBJ2-4, with D tentatively TRBD1 (5 bases). V lost 11 bases and J 8 bases, leaving 22 bases between the germline ends. The CDR3 sequence is 14 residues long. Germline lookup yields CDR1 MDHEN and CDR2 SYDVKM. Here the CDR3 DNA reads TGTGCCGCAGCAGGGTCCCTGAGCTCGGACATTCAGTACTTC. Its translation is CAAAGSLSSDIQYF.

The V call is TRBV7-2, the J call TRBJ1-3; D is perhaps TRBD1 (6 bases). Trimming left V 0 bases short and J 4 bases short, with 13 bases between. The CDR3 runs to 16 residues. CDR1 and CDR2 (germline): SGHTA, FQGNSA. CDR3 sequence: CASSLAQGRAGNTIYF. Here the CDR3 DNA reads TGTGCCAGCAGCTTAGCCCAGGGGAGGGCCGGAAACACCATATATTTT.